The sample holds one count of the clone carrying this T cell receptor beta chain. The sample comes from a study of CD8 T cells in Susac syndrome. This CDR3 contains 16 residues. V shed 6 bases and J shed 0 bases, with 16 bases lying between them. Germline assignment: CDR1 KGHDR and CDR2 SFDVKD. CD8+ and CD4+ T cells taken from blood had their TCR beta sequenced. The multiple sclerosis controls comprised treatment-naive patients whose relapsing-remitting disease was stable or active. It was with random hexamers that roughly 0.45 to 1 ug RNA was reverse transcribed. The authors amplified TCR beta CDR3 across 54 Vbeta and 13 Jbeta using immunoSEQ multiplex PCR. MiXCR, applied by TCRdb to the immunoSEQ multiplex PCR reads, yields one record per CDR3 protein. The repertoire includes some 140,000 distinct CDR3 sequences, over 80% of them detected once, and about 0.51% sits in the top ten.

V usage is TRBV24-1 and J usage is TRBJ1-2; D possibly corresponds to TRBD1 (5 bases). The receptor was isolated from a human donor with multiple sclerosis. Sample: CD8+ T cells from PBMCs. The CDR3 is CATSSGQTGANYGYTF. The CDR3 DNA reads as TGTGCCACCAGTTCGGGGCAAACGGGGGCTAACTATGGCTACACCTTC.